This TCR beta chain is drawn from a study of response to subunit inactivated influenza vaccine (dated by TCRdb to the late 2010s). At the level of the whole study: Deep quantitative profiling of the T cell receptor repertoire was used in the study to follow responses to a trivalent subunit inactivated influenza vaccine. Broad study findings and their caveats: The authors suggested that each seasonal influenza vaccination may recruit only a limited number of new T cells.

Library generation was performed with RT-PCR. The sequencer listed for this sample is Illumina HiSeq 2500. TCRdb reprocessed the public reads (quality trimming at Q25 with fastp, clone calling with MiXCR) and kept in-frame beta chains. Duplicate CDR3 protein sequences are folded into a single record with the most common DNA and genes. This sample comprises just over 300,000 distinct CDR3 sequences, 21% of them detected only once. The ten largest clones take up 10% of the sample. As concerns this clonotype: Its antigen specificity is not known. No base-level quality is on record; no much larger clone is a single base apart.

Its CDR3 holds 12 amino acids, cysteine through phenylalanine. Only the CDR3 DNA stays, 36 bases, in frame from base 1. V is clipped by 0 bases and J by 11 bases, and the sequence between their germline boundaries is 5 bases long. Reading the germline V gene gives CDR1 SGHTA and CDR2 FQGNSA. The source is a man aged 50 to 75 who received an inactivated influenza vaccine. Donor details come from another sample of the same person, matched by shared clones. The sample here was PBMCs from blood, taken around 22 months after vaccination. Recombination joined TRBV7-2 with TRBJ1-6; the D gene identity is not certain. The DNA is TGTGCCAGCAGCTTAGCGCAGCCACCCCTCCACTTT. Its amino acids are CASSLAQPPLHF.